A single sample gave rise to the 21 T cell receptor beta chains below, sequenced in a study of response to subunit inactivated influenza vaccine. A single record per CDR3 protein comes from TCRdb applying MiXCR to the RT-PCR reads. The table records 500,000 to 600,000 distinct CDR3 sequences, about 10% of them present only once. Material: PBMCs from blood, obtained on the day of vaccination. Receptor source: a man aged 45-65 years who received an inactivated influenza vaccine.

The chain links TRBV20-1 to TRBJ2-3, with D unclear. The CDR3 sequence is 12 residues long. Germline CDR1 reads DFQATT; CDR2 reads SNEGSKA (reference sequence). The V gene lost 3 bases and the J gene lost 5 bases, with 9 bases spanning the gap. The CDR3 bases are TGCAGTGCTAGCGAGTCGCTAGATACGCAGTATTTT. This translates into CSASESLDTQYF.

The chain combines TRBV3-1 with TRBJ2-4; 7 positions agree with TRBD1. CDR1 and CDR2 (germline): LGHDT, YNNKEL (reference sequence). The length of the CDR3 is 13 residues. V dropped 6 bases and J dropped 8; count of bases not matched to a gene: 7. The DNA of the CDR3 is TGTGCCAGCAGGCGACAGGGTTATGACATTCAGTACTTC. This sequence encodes CASRRQGYDIQYF.

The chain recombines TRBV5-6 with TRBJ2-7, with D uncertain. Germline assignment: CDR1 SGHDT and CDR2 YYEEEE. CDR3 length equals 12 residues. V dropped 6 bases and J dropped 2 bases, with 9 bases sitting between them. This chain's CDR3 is CASTTGTYEQYF. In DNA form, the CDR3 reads TGTGCCAGCACCACTGGGACCTACGAGCAGTACTTC.

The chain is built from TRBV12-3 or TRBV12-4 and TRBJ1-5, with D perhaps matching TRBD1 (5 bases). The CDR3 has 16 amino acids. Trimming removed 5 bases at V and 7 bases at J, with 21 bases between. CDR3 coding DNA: TGTGCCAGCAGTCTCTCCCCTAGGGGTAATGGACAGCCCCAGCATTTT. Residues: CASSLSPRGNGQPQHF.

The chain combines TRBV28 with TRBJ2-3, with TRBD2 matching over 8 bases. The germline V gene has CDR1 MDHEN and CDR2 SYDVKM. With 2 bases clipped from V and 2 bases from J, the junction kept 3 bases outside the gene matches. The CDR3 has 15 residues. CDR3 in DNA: TGTGCCAGCAGTTTAGAGCGGGGGTACACAGATACGCAGTATTTT. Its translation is CASSLERGYTDTQYF.

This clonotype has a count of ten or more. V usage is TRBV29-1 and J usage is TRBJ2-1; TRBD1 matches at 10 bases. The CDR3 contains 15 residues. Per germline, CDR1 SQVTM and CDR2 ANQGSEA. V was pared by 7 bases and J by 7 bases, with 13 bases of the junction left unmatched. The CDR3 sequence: CSADARDRGLNEQFF. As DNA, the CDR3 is TGCAGCGCAGACGCCCGGGACAGGGGTTTGAATGAGCAGTTCTTC.

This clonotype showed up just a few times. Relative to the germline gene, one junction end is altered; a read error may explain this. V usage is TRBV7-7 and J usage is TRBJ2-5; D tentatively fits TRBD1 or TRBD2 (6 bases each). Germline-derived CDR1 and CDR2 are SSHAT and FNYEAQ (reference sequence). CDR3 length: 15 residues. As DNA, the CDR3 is TGTGCTAGCAGCTTAGGGGGGACACCCCAAGAGACCCAGTACTTC. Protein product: CASSLGGTPQETQYF.

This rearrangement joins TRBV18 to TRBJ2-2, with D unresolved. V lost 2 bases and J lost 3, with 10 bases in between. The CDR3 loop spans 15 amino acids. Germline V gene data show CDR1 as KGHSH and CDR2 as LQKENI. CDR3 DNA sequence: TGTGCCAGCTCACCAAGGAGCAGCGACACCGGGGAGCTGTTTTTT. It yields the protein CASSPRSSDTGELFF.

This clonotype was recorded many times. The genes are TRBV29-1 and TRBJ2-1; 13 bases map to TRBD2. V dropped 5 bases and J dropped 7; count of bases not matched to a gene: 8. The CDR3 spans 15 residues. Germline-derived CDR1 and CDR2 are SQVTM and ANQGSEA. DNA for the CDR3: TGCAGCGTTCCGGGACTAGCGGGATACACGAATGAGCAGTTCTTC. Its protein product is CSVPGLAGYTNEQFF.

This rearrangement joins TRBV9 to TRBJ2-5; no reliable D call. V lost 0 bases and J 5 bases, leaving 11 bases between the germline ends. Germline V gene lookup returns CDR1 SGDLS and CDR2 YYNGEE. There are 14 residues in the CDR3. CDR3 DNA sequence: TGTGCCAGCAGCGTAGGGGTTAGCCGGGAGACCCAGTACTTC. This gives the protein CASSVGVSRETQYF. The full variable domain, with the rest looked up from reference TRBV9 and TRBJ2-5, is DSGVTQTPKHLITATGQRVTLRCSPRSGDLSVYWYQQSLDQGLQFLIQYYNGEERAKGNILERFSAQQFPDLHSELNLSSLELGDSALYFCASSVGVSRETQYFGPGTRLLVL.

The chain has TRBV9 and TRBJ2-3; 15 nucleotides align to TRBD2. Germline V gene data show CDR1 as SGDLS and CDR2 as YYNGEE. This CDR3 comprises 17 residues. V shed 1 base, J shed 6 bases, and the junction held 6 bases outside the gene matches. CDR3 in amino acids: CASSVPRTSGRVDTQYF. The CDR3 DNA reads TGTGCCAGCAGCGTACCCCGGACTAGCGGGAGGGTTGATACGCAGTATTTT.

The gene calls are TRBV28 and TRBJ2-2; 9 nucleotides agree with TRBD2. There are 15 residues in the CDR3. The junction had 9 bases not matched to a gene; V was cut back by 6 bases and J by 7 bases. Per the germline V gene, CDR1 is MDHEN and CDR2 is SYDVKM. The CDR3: CASRSGGRGNGELFF. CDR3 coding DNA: TGTGCCAGCAGGTCCGGCGGGAGGGGCAACGGGGAGCTGTTTTTT.

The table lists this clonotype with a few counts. The CDR3 DNA sequence: TGTGCCAGCAGCTTAGCGGGCGGCCCGAGCTCCTATAATTCACCCCTCCACTTT. Protein sequence: CASSLAGGPSSYNSPLHF. V gene TRBV11-1 combines with J gene TRBJ1-6; D is ambiguous. CDR1 is SGHAT and CDR2 is FQDESV in the germline V gene (reference sequence). The CDR3 contains 18 residues. The ends were cut back, 0 bases at V and 0 bases at J, with 12 bases in the middle. Together with reference TRBV11-1 and TRBJ1-6, the CDR3 gives the full variable domain: EAEVAQSPRYKITEKSQAVAFWCDPISGHATLYWYRQILGQGPELLVQFQDESVVDDSQLPKDRFSAERLKGVDSTLKIQPAELGDSAMYLCASSLAGGPSSYNSPLHFGNGTRLTVT.

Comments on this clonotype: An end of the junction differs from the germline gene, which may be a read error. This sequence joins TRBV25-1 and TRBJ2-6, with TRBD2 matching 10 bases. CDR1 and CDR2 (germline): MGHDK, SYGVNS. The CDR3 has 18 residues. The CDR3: CASSDLGLAVSGAKVLTF. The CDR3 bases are TGTGCCAGCAGTGACCTCGGACTAGCGGTGTCTGGGGCCAAGGTCCTGACTTTC. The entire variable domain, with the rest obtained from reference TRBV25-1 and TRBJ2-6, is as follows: EADIYQTPRYLVIGTGKKITLECSQTMGHDKMYWYQQDPGMELHLIHYSYGVNSTEKGDLSSESTVSRIRTEHFPLTLESARPSHTSQYLCASSDLGLAVSGAKVLTFGAGSRLTVL.

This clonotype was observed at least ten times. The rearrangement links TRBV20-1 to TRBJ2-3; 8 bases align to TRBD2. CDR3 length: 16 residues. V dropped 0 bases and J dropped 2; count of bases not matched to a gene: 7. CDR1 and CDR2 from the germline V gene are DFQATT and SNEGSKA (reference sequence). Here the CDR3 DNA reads TGCAGTGCTAGAGAGTATCGGGGGGGGCTCACAGATACGCAGTATTTT. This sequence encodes CSAREYRGGLTDTQYF.

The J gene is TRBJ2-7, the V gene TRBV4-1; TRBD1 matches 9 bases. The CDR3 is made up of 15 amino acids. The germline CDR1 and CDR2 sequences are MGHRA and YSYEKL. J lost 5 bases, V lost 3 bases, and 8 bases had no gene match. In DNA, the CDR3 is TGCGCCAGCAGCCATCCCGGGACAGGGATCCACGAGCAGTACTTC. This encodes CASSHPGTGIHEQYF.

This CDR3 is CASSFSGSPEAFF. CDR3 DNA sequence: TGTGCCAGCAGCTTCTCGGGGTCCCCTGAAGCTTTCTTT. The chain joins TRBV7-9 to TRBJ1-1; D gene uncertain. The V gene lost 3 bases and the J gene lost 6 bases, with 11 bases spanning the gap. The CDR3 totals 13 residues. CDR1 SEHNR and CDR2 FQNEAQ come from the germline V gene (reference sequence).

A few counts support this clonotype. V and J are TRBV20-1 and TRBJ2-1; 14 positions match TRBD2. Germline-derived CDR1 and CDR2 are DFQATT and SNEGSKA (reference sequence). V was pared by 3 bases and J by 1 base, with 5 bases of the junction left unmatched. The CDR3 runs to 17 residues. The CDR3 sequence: CSARGLAGDWSYNEQFF. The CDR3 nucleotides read TGCAGTGCTAGGGGACTAGCGGGAGATTGGTCCTACAATGAGCAGTTCTTC.

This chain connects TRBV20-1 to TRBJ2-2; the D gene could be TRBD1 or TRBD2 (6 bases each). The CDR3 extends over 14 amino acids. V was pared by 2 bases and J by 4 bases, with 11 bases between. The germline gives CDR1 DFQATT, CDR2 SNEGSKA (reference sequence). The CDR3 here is CSARTGGGTGELFF. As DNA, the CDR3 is TGCAGTGCTAGAACCGGAGGGGGCACCGGGGAGCTGTTTTTT.

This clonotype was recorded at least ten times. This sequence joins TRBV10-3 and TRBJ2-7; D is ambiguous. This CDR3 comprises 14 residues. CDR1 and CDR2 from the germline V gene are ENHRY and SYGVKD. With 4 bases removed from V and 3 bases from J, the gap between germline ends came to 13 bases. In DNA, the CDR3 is TGTGCCATCAGTGCTGTAGGCTTAATCTACGAGCAGTACTTC. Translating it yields CAISAVGLIYEQYF.

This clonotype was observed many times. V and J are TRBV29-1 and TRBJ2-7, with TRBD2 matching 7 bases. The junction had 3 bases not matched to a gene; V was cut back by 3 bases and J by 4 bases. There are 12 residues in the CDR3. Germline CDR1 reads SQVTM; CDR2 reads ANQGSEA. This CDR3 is CSVDGGRYEQYF. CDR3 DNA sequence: TGCAGCGTTGACGGGGGGAGGTACGAGCAGTACTTC.